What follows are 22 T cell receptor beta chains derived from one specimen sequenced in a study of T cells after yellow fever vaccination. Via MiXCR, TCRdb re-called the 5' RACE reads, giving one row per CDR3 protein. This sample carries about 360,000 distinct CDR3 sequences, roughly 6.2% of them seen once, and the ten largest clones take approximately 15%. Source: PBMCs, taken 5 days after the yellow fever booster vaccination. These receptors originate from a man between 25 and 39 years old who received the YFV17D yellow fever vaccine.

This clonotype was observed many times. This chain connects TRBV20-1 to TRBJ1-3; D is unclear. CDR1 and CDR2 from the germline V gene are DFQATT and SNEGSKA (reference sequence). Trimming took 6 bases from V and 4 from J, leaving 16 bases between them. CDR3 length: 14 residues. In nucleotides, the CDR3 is TGCAGTGCCCCCCGGATGTCGGCGGGAAACACCATATATTTT. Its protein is CSAPRMSAGNTIYF.

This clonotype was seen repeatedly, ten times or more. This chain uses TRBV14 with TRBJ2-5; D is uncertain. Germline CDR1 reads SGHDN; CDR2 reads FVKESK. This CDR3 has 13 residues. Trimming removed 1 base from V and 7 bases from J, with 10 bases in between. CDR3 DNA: TGTGCCAGCAGCCAAGCGTCTTCGGGGACCCAGTACTTC. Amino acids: CASSQASSGTQYF. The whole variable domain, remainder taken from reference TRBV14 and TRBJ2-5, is EAGVTQFPSHSVIEKGQTVTLRCDPISGHDNLYWYRRVMGKEIKFLLHFVKESKQDESGMPNNRFLAERTGGTYSTLKVQPAELEDSGVYFCASSQASSGTQYFGPGTRLLVL.

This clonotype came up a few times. The CDR3 sequence is CSAPRATGNYEQYF. DNA for the CDR3: TGCAGTGCTCCCCGGGCTACAGGGAACTACGAGCAGTACTTC. The chain joins TRBV20-1 to TRBJ2-7, with D perhaps TRBD1 (6 bases). The CDR3 consists of 14 residues. Trimming removed 5 bases at V and 3 bases at J, with 17 bases between. Germline loops: CDR1 DFQATT, CDR2 SNEGSKA (reference sequence).

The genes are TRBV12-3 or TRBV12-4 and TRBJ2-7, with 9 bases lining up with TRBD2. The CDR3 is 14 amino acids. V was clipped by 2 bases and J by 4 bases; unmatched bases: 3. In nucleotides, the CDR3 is TGTGCCAGCAGTTTATTGCTAGCGGGATACGAGCAGTACTTC. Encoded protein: CASSLLLAGYEQYF.

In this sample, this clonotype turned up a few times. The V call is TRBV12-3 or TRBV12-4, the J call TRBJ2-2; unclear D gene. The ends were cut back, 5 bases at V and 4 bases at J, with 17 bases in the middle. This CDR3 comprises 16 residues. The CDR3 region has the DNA TGTGCCAGCAGTCCATCCCGCCCTCTGAGCACCGGGGAGCTGTTTTTT. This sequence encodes CASSPSRPLSTGELFF.

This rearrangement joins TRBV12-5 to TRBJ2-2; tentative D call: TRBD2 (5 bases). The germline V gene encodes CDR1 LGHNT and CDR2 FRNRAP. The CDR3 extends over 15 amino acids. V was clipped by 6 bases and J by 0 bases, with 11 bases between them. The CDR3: CASGTSGTNTGELFF. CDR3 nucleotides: TGTGCTAGTGGCACCAGCGGAACGAACACCGGGGAGCTGTTTTTT.

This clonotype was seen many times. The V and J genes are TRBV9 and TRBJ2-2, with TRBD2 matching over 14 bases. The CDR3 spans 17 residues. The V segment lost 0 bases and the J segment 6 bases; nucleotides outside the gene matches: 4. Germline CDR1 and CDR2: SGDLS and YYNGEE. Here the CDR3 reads CASSVAWTSGRSGELFF. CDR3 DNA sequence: TGTGCCAGCAGCGTAGCGTGGACTAGCGGGAGGTCCGGGGAGCTGTTTTTT.

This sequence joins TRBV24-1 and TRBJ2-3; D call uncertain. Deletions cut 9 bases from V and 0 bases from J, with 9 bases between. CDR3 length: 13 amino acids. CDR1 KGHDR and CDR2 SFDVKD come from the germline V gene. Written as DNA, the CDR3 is TGTGCCACCCGAGAATCTAGCACAGATACGCAGTATTTT. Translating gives CATRESSTDTQYF.

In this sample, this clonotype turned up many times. CDR3 in DNA: TGTGCCAGCAGCCAAGATCTGGTGGGTTACGAGCAGTACTTC. Protein sequence: CASSQDLVGYEQYF. V and J are TRBV4-2 and TRBJ2-7; D uncertain. The V end was cut by 0 bases, the J end by 4 bases, with 10 bases between. Germline loops: CDR1 LGHNA, CDR2 YNFKEQ. The CDR3 runs 14 residues.

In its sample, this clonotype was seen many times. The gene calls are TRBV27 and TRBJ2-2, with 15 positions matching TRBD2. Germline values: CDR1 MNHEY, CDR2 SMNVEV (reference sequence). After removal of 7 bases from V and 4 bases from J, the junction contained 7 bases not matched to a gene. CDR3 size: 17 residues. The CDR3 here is CASTQGLAGGPTGELFF. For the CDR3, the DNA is TGTGCCAGCACCCAGGGACTAGCGGGAGGCCCCACCGGGGAGCTGTTTTTT.

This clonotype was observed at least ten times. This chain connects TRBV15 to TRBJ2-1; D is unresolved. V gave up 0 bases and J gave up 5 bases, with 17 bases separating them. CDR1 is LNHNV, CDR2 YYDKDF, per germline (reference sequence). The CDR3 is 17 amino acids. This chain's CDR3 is CATSRDPERGIDNEQFF. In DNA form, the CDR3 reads TGTGCCACCAGCAGAGACCCAGAGCGAGGAATCGACAATGAGCAGTTCTTC.

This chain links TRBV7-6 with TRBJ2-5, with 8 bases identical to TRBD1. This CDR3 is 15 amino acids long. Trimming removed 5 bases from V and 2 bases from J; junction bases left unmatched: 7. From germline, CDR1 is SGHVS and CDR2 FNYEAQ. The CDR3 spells CASSPGTGLQETQYF. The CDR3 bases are TGTGCCAGCAGCCCTGGGACAGGATTACAAGAGACCCAGTACTTC.

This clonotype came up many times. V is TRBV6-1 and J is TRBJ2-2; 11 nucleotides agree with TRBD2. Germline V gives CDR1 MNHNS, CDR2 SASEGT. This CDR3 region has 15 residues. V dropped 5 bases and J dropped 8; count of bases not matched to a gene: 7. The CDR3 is CASSIAGGPTGELFF. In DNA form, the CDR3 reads TGTGCCAGCAGTATAGCGGGAGGGCCGACTGGGGAGCTGTTTTTT.

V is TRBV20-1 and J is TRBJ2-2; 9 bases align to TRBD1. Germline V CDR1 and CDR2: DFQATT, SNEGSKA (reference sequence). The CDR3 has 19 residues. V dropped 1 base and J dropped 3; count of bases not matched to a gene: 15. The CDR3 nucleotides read TGCAGTGCTAGAGCCTCTCTATCCGGGACAGGGCATTACACCGGGGAGCTGTTTTTT. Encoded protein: CSARASLSGTGHYTGELFF.

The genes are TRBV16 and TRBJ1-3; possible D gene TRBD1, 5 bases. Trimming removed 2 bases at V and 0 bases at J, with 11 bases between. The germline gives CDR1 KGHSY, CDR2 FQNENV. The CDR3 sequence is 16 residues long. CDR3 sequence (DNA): TGTGCCAGCAGCCAAGCAGACAGATCCTCTGGAAACACCATATATTTT. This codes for CASSQADRSSGNTIYF.

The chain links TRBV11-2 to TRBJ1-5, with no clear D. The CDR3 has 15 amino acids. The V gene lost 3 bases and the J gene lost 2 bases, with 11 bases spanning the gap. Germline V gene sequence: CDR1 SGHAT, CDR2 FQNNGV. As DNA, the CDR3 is TGTGCCAGCAGCTTCAAGGGTGGGGGCAATCAGCCCCAGCATTTT. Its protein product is CASSFKGGGNQPQHF.

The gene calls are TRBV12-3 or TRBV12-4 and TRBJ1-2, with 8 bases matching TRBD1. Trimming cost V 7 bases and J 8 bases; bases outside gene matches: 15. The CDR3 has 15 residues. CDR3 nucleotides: TGTGCCAGCACCCAGCCGGGACAGGCCACCCTAGGCTACACCTTC. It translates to CASTQPGQATLGYTF.

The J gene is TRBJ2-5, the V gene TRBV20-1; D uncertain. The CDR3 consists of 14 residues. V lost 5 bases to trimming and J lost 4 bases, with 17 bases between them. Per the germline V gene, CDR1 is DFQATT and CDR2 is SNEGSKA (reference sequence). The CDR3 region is CSAPNVMSTETQYF. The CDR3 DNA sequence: TGCAGTGCTCCTAACGTCATGTCCACAGAGACCCAGTACTTC.

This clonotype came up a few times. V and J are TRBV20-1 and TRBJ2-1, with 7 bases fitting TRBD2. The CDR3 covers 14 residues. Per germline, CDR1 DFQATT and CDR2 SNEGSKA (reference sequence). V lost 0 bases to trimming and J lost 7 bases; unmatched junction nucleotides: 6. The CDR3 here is CSARDETSQNEQFF. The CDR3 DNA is TGCAGTGCTAGAGATGAGACTAGCCAGAATGAGCAGTTCTTC.

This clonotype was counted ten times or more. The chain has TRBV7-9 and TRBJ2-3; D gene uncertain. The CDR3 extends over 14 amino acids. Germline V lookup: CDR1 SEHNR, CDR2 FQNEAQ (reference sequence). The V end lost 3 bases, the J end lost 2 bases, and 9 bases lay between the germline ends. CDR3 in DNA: TGTGCCAGCAGCTTTCGGCCCGACACAGATACGCAGTATTTT. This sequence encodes CASSFRPDTDTQYF. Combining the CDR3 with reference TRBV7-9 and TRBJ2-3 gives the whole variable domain DTGVSQNPRHKITKRGQNVTFRCDPISEHNRLYWYRQTLGQGPEFLTYFQNEAQLEKSRLLSDRFSAERPKGSFSTLEIQRTEQGDSAMYLCASSFRPDTDTQYFGPGTRLTVL.

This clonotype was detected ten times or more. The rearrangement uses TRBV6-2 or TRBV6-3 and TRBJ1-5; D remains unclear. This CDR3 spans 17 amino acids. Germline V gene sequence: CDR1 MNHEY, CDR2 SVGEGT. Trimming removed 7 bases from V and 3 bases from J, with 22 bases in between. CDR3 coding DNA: TGTGCCAGCACTTTACGCCCCGGATTAAATGCCAATCAGCCCCAGCATTTT. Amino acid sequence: CASTLRPGLNANQPQHF.

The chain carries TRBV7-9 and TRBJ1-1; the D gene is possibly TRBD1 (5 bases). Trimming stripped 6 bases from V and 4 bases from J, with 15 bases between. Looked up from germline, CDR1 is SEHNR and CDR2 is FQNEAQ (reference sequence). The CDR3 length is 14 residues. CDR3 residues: CASRGGRGTTEAFF. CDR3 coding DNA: TGTGCCAGCAGGGGGGGTAGGGGCACCACTGAAGCTTTCTTT.